This T cell receptor beta chain appears in the sequencing data of a study of beta chain features in type 1 diabetes (dated by TCRdb to between 2017 and 2018). In the study overall: Mean age, gender distribution, total cell number and subset yield were not different between patients and healthy donors. A total of just under 110,000,000 sorted cells were examined across all samples, and RNA yield correlated strongly with the number of cells per subset. The study compared TCRB repertoires of sorted circulating CD4+ T cell subsets between recently diagnosed type 1 diabetes patients and matched healthy donors. Naive and central memory subsets were obtained from all 30 or so donors, but regulatory and stem cell-like memory subsets were isolated from only 8 patients and about 8 healthy donors.

Results and caveats for the whole study, not just this receptor: In all four CD4+ subsets, TCRB CDR3 length was moderately but significantly shorter in type 1 diabetes patients. Sequencing cDNA rather than genomic DNA could over-represent highly expressing activated cells, although activation and CD3 levels did not differ between groups. At VDJ recombination sites, patients with type 1 diabetes made fewer insertions and deleted more nucleotides, a pattern implying thymic rearrangement abnormalities. Because small numbers of individuals were included in the HLA sub-analyses, any influence of HLA type on TCRB rearrangement was left unresolved. Naive, central memory and regulatory TCRB repertoires appeared to be more similar among patients than among healthy donors. Shorter templates might have been favored by PCR, but patient and control samples were amplified and corrected together, so both groups would have been affected equally by any skew.

The germline V gene encodes CDR1 MNHEY and CDR2 SMNVEV (reference sequence). The CDR3 goes from the cysteine to the phenylalanine over 12 residues. Kept here is only the CDR3 DNA, which spans 36 bases and is read in frame from base 1. Cut back by 6 bases and 0 bases, the V and J ends lie 4 bases apart. Each donor gave one peripheral blood draw, averaging roughly 0.11 L, which was collected into heparinised tubes. A BD FACSAria II and a panel including CD45RO, CCR7, CD25, CD127, CD95 and CD27 were used to sort naive, central memory, regulatory and stem cell-like memory CD4+ T cells. A purity above 98% was achieved for all sorted populations. PBMCs were isolated right away by Lymphoprep density gradient centrifugation and were stained directly, without culture. So that batch effects would be minimized, each experiment stained and sorted samples in pairs, pairing one healthy donor with one patient. The High Capacity cDNA Reverse Transcription Kit was used to reverse transcribe all of the isolated RNA, meaning that expressed TCRB transcripts were what got sequenced. Naive, central memory and regulatory T cell samples underwent deep immunoSEQ sequencing, averaging roughly 3.3 million total reads per sample. After sorted cells were lysed in RLT buffer, RNA was extracted with DNase-treated RNeasy Micro or Mini kits, with the choice depending on cell number. Each cell subset was processed separately to prevent cross-contamination, with patient and healthy donor samples processed together. The immunoSEQ multiplex PCR was used to amplify TCRB sequences from cDNA, yielding 87-bp fragments that span the CDR3 region. Sequencing of the amplicons was performed on the Illumina HiSeq platform. The study's processing was this. Synthetic template baselines were used to correct PCR bias computationally, reads within Hamming distance 2 were collapsed together, and singletons that could not be merged were discarded. By aligning reads against IMGT, V, D and J genes, CDR3 length, and insertions or deletions at six rearrangement sites were assigned. Within each subset, clonotype counts were normalized to sorted cell number, and only after that were true diversity and Gini coefficients computed with the tcR R package. The overlap coefficient, calculated on TCRB nucleotide sequences, was used to quantify repertoire sharing. Out-of-frame TCRB sequences from naive cells were analyzed to stand in for the pre-selection repertoire. TCRdb's version of the immuneACCESS table is confined to in-frame rearrangements and falls short of the full clone set. An unresolved V gene accounts for under half of the shortfall where checked; the remainder is of unknown origin. D and trimming were read from the DNA, whereas the V and J calls and clone size are those reported in that table. Across this sample there are 860,000 or so clones, with 17% seen only once. The biggest ten clones account for 0.02% to 0.025% of the sample.

This clone was detected only a few times. The antigen it binds to is not known. Nothing much larger sits one base from this clone, and base qualities are not available. Other DNA sequences in the same sample also yield this CDR3. The receptor's source is a woman aged 18-35 years in good health. Sequenced input: naive CD4+ T cells from blood. Reading the label with the study, this specimen's cell subset or site is: true naive CD4+ T cells. The chain is encoded by TRBV27 joined to TRBJ2-3; the D gene cannot be named for sure. The nucleotide sequence reads as follows: TGTGCCAGCAGAACTAGCACAGATACGCAGTATTTT. This sequence encodes CASRTSTDTQYF.